The TCR beta chain described here comes from a study of Tregs in tolerant kidney transplant recipients. Overall study results and limits: This study did not directly address biological reproducibility. The most relevant donor-specific Treg TCRbeta repertoire apparently came from expansion with activated donor B cells. The small number of patients limits these findings pending further validation.

The data were produced by immunoSEQ multiplex PCR, yet TCRdb's version contains in-frame clones alone and is incomplete. The sample includes tens of thousands of clones, about 89% of them seen just once. Thawed PBMCs were FACS-sorted into unstimulated CD4+CD25+CD127- regulatory T cells, CD4+CD25- non-regulatory cells, CD4 and CD8 cells. Note on this clone: The antigen is not known.

Deletions cut 5 bases from V and 3 bases from J, with 26 bases between. Germline values: CDR1 SGHVS, CDR2 FNYEAQ. CDR3 length: 18 residues. Sequencing input: Tregs from blood. This clonotype originated in a human donor in good health. The V call is TRBV7-6, the J call TRBJ2-7; possible D gene TRBD1, 6 bases. Written as DNA, the CDR3 is TGTGCCAGCAGCAGGGGGAAGGACATAAGGTTTTGGGACTACGAGCAGTACTTC. This codes for CASSRGKDIRFWDYEQYF.